These 3 T cell receptor beta chains share one sample of origin, sequenced in a study of cytomegalovirus exposure and HLA in healthy donors. A multiplex PCR was run with 60 Vbeta primers and 13 Jbeta primers. Sequenced by immunoSEQ multiplex PCR; TCRdb stores in-frame clones only, minus some. The sample shows about 92,000 clones, roughly four fifths of them seen only once. Sequences were obtained from PBMCs. The source is a woman aged 18-30 years in good health and CMV-seropositive.

The V and J genes are TRBV30 and TRBJ1-2; D unresolved. Germline V lookup: CDR1 GTSNPN, CDR2 SVGIG (reference sequence). Trimming took 5 bases from V and 5 from J, leaving 18 bases between them. The CDR3 extends over 14 amino acids. CDR3 nucleotides: TGTGCCTGGGGAGAGCCCGGGTCTTCTTATGGCTACACCTTC. It translates to CAWGEPGSSYGYTF. The variable domain in full, with the rest retrieved from reference TRBV30 and TRBJ1-2, is SQTIHQWPATLVQPVGSPLSLECTVEGTSNPNLYWYRQAAGRGLQLLFYSVGIGQISSEVPQNLSASRPQDRQFILSSKKLLLSDSGFYLCAWGEPGSSYGYTFGSGTRLTVV.

The V gene is TRBV7-9, the J gene TRBJ1-1; a possible D gene is TRBD1 (5 bases). This CDR3 is 14 amino acids long. V was shortened by 4 bases and J by 9 bases, with 18 bases between the two germline ends. Germline-derived CDR1 and CDR2 are SEHNR and FQNEAQ (reference sequence). The CDR3: CASSSRLGGLKAFF. DNA of the CDR3: TGTGCCAGCAGCTCCCGGCTGGGGGGGTTGAAAGCTTTCTTT.

CDR3 protein: CASSPSGDSSYEQYF. For the CDR3, the DNA is TGTGCCAGCAGCCCTAGTGGGGACAGCTCCTACGAGCAGTACTTC. The chain combines TRBV7-8 with TRBJ2-7; 7 bases fit TRBD1. The CDR3 is made up of 15 amino acids. Germline CDR1 is SGHVS and CDR2 is FQNEAQ. The J segment lost 0 bases and the V segment lost 5 bases, leaving 7 bases of the junction unmatched.